These 21 T cell receptor beta chains were all obtained from the same sample, sequenced in a study of blood T cells in healthy people across ages (dated by TCRdb to 2013 to 2016). Preparation of the library involved 5' RACE. The sequencer was an Illumina HiSeq 2500. A second roughly 6 to 12 cycle PCR used a sample-barcoded 5' primer and a J-beta primer mix. TCRdb cleaned the public reads at Q25 with fastp, built clones with MiXCR and kept in-frame beta chains. For every CDR3 protein sequence, its rows merge into one entry that carries the most common genes and DNA. This sample lists about 930,000 distinct CDR3 sequences; roughly 28% were detected once. Together, the top ten hold about 9.4% of the sample. These data were also filed under a second study, of T cells of mothers and their children.

Sequencing was performed on blood. The source is a woman in her thirties or forties in good health.

CDR3 DNA: TGCGCCAGCAGCACCATGACAGGGGCGAAATACAATGAGCAGTTCTTC. It is translated as CASSTMTGAKYNEQFF. V gene TRBV5-1 combines with J gene TRBJ2-1, with 8 bases identical to TRBD1. V lost 4 bases, J lost 4 bases, and 10 bases stayed unmatched. The CDR3 runs to 16 residues. CDR1 and CDR2 from the germline V gene are SGHRS and YFSETQ.

The rearrangement uses TRBV9 and TRBJ1-3; D is ambiguous. V lost 3 bases and J 0 bases, leaving 16 bases between the germline ends. Germline values: CDR1 SGDLS, CDR2 YYNGEE. The CDR3 spans 17 residues. In DNA form, the CDR3 reads TGTGCCAGCAGCGCGTCACTTACTCACGGCTCTGGAAACACCATATATTTT. This gives the protein CASSASLTHGSGNTIYF.

This clonotype occurred many times. The chain is built from TRBV12-3 or TRBV12-4 and TRBJ1-2; D is uncertain. The CDR3 runs to 13 residues. V dropped 5 bases and J dropped 4 bases, with 11 bases sitting between them. CDR3 in DNA: TGTGCCAGCAGTAACGGACGGACCTATGGCTACACCTTC. Amino acid sequence: CASSNGRTYGYTF.

The J gene is TRBJ2-1, the V gene TRBV2; D is possibly TRBD2 (7 bases). V gave up 6 bases and J gave up 1 base, with 16 bases separating them. This CDR3 region has 16 residues. The germline V gene encodes CDR1 SNHLY and CDR2 FYNNEI. CDR3 protein: CASRKEGGGSYNEQFF. CDR3 bases: TGTGCCAGCAGGAAAGAGGGAGGGGGGTCCTACAATGAGCAGTTCTTC.

The rearrangement links TRBV5-1 to TRBJ2-1; TRBD1 agrees at 9 bases. Germline V lookup: CDR1 SGHRS, CDR2 YFSETQ. Trimming cost V 1 base and J 0 bases; bases outside gene matches: 5. CDR3 size: 17 residues. The CDR3 DNA follows: TGCGCCAGCAGCTTGACGAGACAGGGGGGCTCCTACAATGAGCAGTTCTTC. It encodes CASSLTRQGGSYNEQFF.

This rearrangement joins TRBV13 to TRBJ1-6; unclear D gene. CDR3 length equals 15 residues. CDR1 and CDR2 from the germline V gene are PRHDT and FYEKMQ (reference sequence). V was pared by 0 bases and J by 9 bases, with 12 bases between. The CDR3 coding sequence is TGTGCCAGCAGCTTAGGTGGCCGGGTCACTTCACCCCTCCACTTT. Its translation is CASSLGGRVTSPLHF.

This clonotype was seen only a few times. The chain combines TRBV7-2 with TRBJ1-4, with D tentatively TRBD1 (6 bases). This CDR3 has 14 residues. Germline CDR1 reads SGHTA; CDR2 reads FQGNSA. Trimming stripped 5 bases from V and 8 bases from J, with 15 bases between. The CDR3 loop reads CASSRGGIGEKLFF. CDR3 sequence (DNA): TGTGCCAGCAGCCGAGGGGGGATTGGGGAAAAACTGTTTTTT. Looking up the rest from reference TRBV7-2 and TRBJ1-4 gives the full variable domain: GAGVSQSPSNKVTEKGKDVELRCDPISGHTALYWYRQSLGQGLEFLIYFQGNSAPDKSGLPSDRFSAERTGGSVSTLTIQRTQQEDSAVYLCASSRGGIGEKLFFGSGTQLSVL.

Ten or more counts support this clonotype. V is TRBV7-8 and J is TRBJ2-3; D not resolved. The CDR3 runs to 14 residues. Looked up from germline, CDR1 is SGHVS and CDR2 is FQNEAQ. V was pared by 5 bases and J by 3 bases, with 12 bases between. CDR3 loop: CASSPRILTDTQYF. The CDR3 coding sequence is TGTGCCAGCAGCCCTCGGATACTAACAGATACGCAGTATTTT.

The chain has TRBV20-1 and TRBJ2-4, with TRBD2 identical over 16 bases. Germline V gives CDR1 DFQATT, CDR2 SNEGSKA (reference sequence). Losses at the gene ends were 4 bases for V and 13 bases for J; bases not matched to a gene: 13. The CDR3 covers 16 residues. The CDR3 DNA sequence: TGCAGTGCTATGGGACTAGCGGGGGGGCCTAACAATGAGCAGTACTTC. This translates into CSAMGLAGGPNNEQYF.

V is TRBV4-3 and J is TRBJ1-1, with D unresolved. CDR1 and CDR2 from the germline V gene are LGHNA and YSLEER. Trimming left V 0 bases short and J 8 bases short, with 16 bases between. The CDR3 covers 15 residues. The CDR3 sequence is CASSQDRVRLSEAFF. The CDR3 DNA follows: TGCGCCAGCAGCCAAGATCGGGTCAGGCTGTCCGAAGCTTTCTTT.

Comment on this clonotype: A single base separates this from a much larger clone, so it may be a read error. The chain joins TRBV3-1 to TRBJ2-5; 8 positions match TRBD2. CDR1 and CDR2 from the germline V gene are LGHDT and YNNKEL (reference sequence). This CDR3 comprises 15 residues. The CDR3 nucleotides are TGTGCCAGCAGCCAAGTCGGAGCGGGGGAAGAGCCCCAGTACTTC. Encoded protein: CASSQVGAGEEPQYF.

This chain links TRBV7-6 with TRBJ2-7; TRBD2 matches at 12 bases. This CDR3 region has 16 residues. The germline V gene encodes CDR1 SGHVS and CDR2 FNYEAQ. J gave up 2 bases and V 4 bases, and 6 bases lay outside the gene matches. CDR3 nucleotide sequence: TGTGCCAGCAGCTCCACTAGCGGGGGGCATGCCTACGAGCAGTACTTC. Encoded protein: CASSSTSGGHAYEQYF.

Many counts were recorded for this clonotype. This chain uses TRBV5-1 with TRBJ1-1, with D hard to call. V was clipped by 4 bases and J by 1 base, with 11 bases between them. This CDR3 has 14 residues. Germline V CDR1 and CDR2: SGHRS, YFSETQ. The CDR3 loop reads CASSPTAGNTEAFF. In DNA, the CDR3 is TGCGCCAGCAGCCCAACGGCGGGGAACACTGAAGCTTTCTTT. Supplemented by reference TRBV5-1 and TRBJ1-1, the full variable domain reads KAGVTQTPRYLIKTRGQQVTLSCSPISGHRSVSWYQQTPGQGLQFLFEYFSETQRNKGNFPGRFSGRQFSNSRSEMNVSTLELGDSALYLCASSPTAGNTEAFFGQGTRLTVV.

This clonotype has more than one count but fewer than ten. The J gene is TRBJ1-5, the V gene TRBV28; D is ambiguous. Trimming took off 8 bases at V and 0 bases at J, with 11 bases between the two ends. The length of the CDR3 is 14 residues. Germline V lookup: CDR1 MDHEN, CDR2 SYDVKM. For the CDR3, the DNA is TGTGCCAGCCGCGTGGACGGTAGCAATCAGCCCCAGCATTTT. It yields the protein CASRVDGSNQPQHF.

J is TRBJ2-3 and V is TRBV5-1; 10 nucleotides align to TRBD2. V lost 4 bases to trimming and J lost 3 bases; unmatched junction nucleotides: 8. Per the germline V gene, CDR1 is SGHRS and CDR2 is YFSETQ. The CDR3 spans 16 residues. In nucleotides, the CDR3 is TGCGCCAGCAGCCCGGGACTAGCGCTTGGGACAGATACGCAGTATTTT. This sequence encodes CASSPGLALGTDTQYF.

The chain carries TRBV7-2 and TRBJ1-2; no clear D gene. Trimming stripped 3 bases from V and 4 bases from J, with 9 bases between. Germline V CDR1 and CDR2: SGHTA, FQGNSA. This CDR3 spans 13 amino acids. CDR3 coding DNA: TGTGCCAGCAGCTTCTTATCGGGCTATGGCTACACCTTC. Encoded protein: CASSFLSGYGYTF.

A few counts support this clonotype. The chain employs TRBV10-3 and TRBJ2-1, with D tentatively TRBD1 (5 bases). Looked up from germline, CDR1 is ENHRY and CDR2 is SYGVKD. V gave up 7 bases and J gave up 8 bases, with 18 bases separating them. There are 14 residues in the CDR3. This chain's CDR3 is CAITARATTDEQFF. The DNA of the CDR3 is TGTGCCATCACGGCCAGGGCTACAACGGATGAGCAGTTCTTC.

This clonotype has only one observation. The V call is TRBV7-3, the J call TRBJ2-1; D is unclear. The CDR3 runs 13 residues. Germline V gene data show CDR1 as SGHTA and CDR2 as FQGTGA. The V end lost 2 bases, the J end lost 8 bases, and 10 bases lay between the germline ends. The chain's CDR3 is CASSLPPSDEQFF. The DNA for the CDR3 is TGTGCCAGCAGCTTACCCCCATCTGATGAGCAGTTCTTC.

This chain joins TRBV6-2 or TRBV6-3 and TRBJ2-5; D gene uncertain. This CDR3 spans 14 amino acids. Germline CDR1 is MNHEY and CDR2 is SVGEGT. V lost 4 bases and J lost 5, with 14 bases in between. CDR3 in amino acids: CASSSRRVAETQYF. CDR3 bases: TGTGCCAGCAGTTCTCGACGGGTGGCGGAGACCCAGTACTTC.

As for this clonotype: No conserved phenylalanine or tryptophan ends this CDR3, so it is likely a read error. The chain joins TRBV5-1 to TRBJ1-5; 9 bases are a match to TRBD1. Losses at the gene ends were 4 bases for V and 3 bases for J; bases not matched to a gene: 8. The CDR3 runs to 16 residues. Germline CDR1 reads SGHRS; CDR2 reads YFSETQ. The CDR3 DNA reads as TGCGCCAGCAGCCTGGATGGGACAGGGTTCAATCAGCCCCAGCATGTT. Translating gives CASSLDGTGFNQPQHV.

This clonotype was detected only a few times. This could be a read error, since a much larger clone is one nucleotide away. The V call is TRBV12-3 or TRBV12-4, the J call TRBJ2-7; a possible D gene is TRBD1 (6 bases). This CDR3 comprises 12 residues. CDR3 sequence (DNA): TGTGCCGGCAGTCCGGACAGATTGGAGCAGTACTTC. Translated: CAGSPDRLEQYF.